The 20 T cell receptor beta chains below all came from one sample that was sequenced in a study of blood T cell repertoires in COVID-19. Generated by immunoSEQ multiplex PCR, the TCRdb table keeps only in-frame clones and is missing some. The sample lists 85,000 to 120,000 clones, about two thirds seen once, with approximately 0.9% in the top ten. Sequenced: peripheral blood. Receptor source: a human donor with acute or convalescent COVID-19. The donor label of this sample is uncertain.

The gene calls are TRBV6-5 and TRBJ2-7; possibly TRBD1 for D (5 bases). CDR1 is MNHEY, CDR2 SVGAGI, per germline. V lost 7 bases, J lost 5 bases, and 12 bases lay in between. This CDR3 has 12 residues. Written as DNA, the CDR3 is TGTGCCAGCAAGCAGGGCCCGGACGAGCAGTACTTC. Amino acids: CASKQGPDEQYF.

V and J are TRBV4-1 and TRBJ2-4, with TRBD2 as a possible D gene (5 bases). The V end was cut by 4 bases, the J end by 2 bases, with 9 bases between. The CDR3 has 14 amino acids. Germline CDR1 MGHRA, CDR2 YSYEKL. The CDR3 loop reads CASSPRGTKNIQYF. In DNA, the CDR3 is TGCGCCAGCAGCCCCCGGGGAACCAAAAACATTCAGTACTTC.

This clone has only a few counts. The chain uses TRBV28 and TRBJ1-5, with D perhaps TRBD1 (5 bases). There are 11 residues in the CDR3. Germline CDR1 is MDHEN and CDR2 is SYDVKM. The CDR3 spells CVSGNNQPQHF. CDR3 coding DNA: TGTGTTTCAGGGAATAATCAGCCCCAGCATTTT.

The chain recombines TRBV19 with TRBJ2-6, with TRBD2 as a possible D gene (5 bases). Germline V gives CDR1 LNHDA, CDR2 SQIVND (reference sequence). V was clipped by 7 bases and J by 1 base, with 17 bases between them. The CDR3 is made up of 17 amino acids. CDR3 in DNA: TGTGCCAGTACCCCCAGGACCCGCGGGTCTGGGGCCAACGTCCTGACTTTC. Protein sequence: CASTPRTRGSGANVLTF.

V gene TRBV5-1 combines with J gene TRBJ1-2, with 10 bases identical to TRBD1. The CDR3 has 14 amino acids. V shed 4 bases, J shed 6 bases, and the junction held 6 bases outside the gene matches. Germline CDR1 and CDR2: SGHRS and YFSETQ. Written as DNA, the CDR3 is TGCGCCAGCAGCCAAAGACAGGGGGCAGATGGCTACACCTTC. Its translation: CASSQRQGADGYTF.

The table lists this clone with many counts. This sequence joins TRBV4-1 and TRBJ1-2; maybe TRBD1 (5 bases). The germline V gene encodes CDR1 MGHRA and CDR2 YSYEKL. The CDR3 has 14 amino acids. V was cut by 0 bases and J by 7 bases, with 12 bases left in between. The CDR3 coding sequence is TGCGCCAGCAGCCAAGATCGGGGGGTGTCTGGCTACACCTTC. This translates into CASSQDRGVSGYTF.

The chain is built from TRBV30 and TRBJ1-2; 7 bases fit TRBD1. V lost 1 base and J lost 8; bases outside the gene matches: 7. Germline loops: CDR1 GTSNPN, CDR2 SVGIG (reference sequence). This CDR3 is 13 amino acids long. In nucleotides, the CDR3 is TGTGCCTGGAGTGCTGACAGGGTAGGCGGCTACACCTTC. Protein product: CAWSADRVGGYTF.

This chain joins TRBV5-4 and TRBJ1-4; no reliable D call. From germline, CDR1 is SGHNT and CDR2 YYREEE (reference sequence). Between the trimmed V and J ends, which lost 6 bases and 8 bases, there was a span of 17 bases. The CDR3 length is 14 residues. The CDR3 DNA reads TGTGCCAGCAACTTTGGGCAGCTGGCAGAAAAACTGTTTTTT. Translating it yields CASNFGQLAEKLFF. Full variable domain (missing parts from reference TRBV5-4 and TRBJ1-4): ETGVTQSPTHLIKTRGQQVTLRCSSQSGHNTVSWYQQALGQGPQFIFQYYREEENGRGNFPPRFSGLQFPNYSSELNVNALELDDSALYLCASNFGQLAEKLFFGSGTQLSVL.

The chain links TRBV24-1 to TRBJ2-5; no firm D call. The ends were cut back, 3 bases at V and 1 base at J, with 5 bases in the middle. Germline V gene lookup returns CDR1 KGHDR and CDR2 SFDVKD. This CDR3 is 13 amino acids long. CDR3 loop: CATSDLSQETQYF. In nucleotides, the CDR3 is TGTGCCACCAGTGATCTGTCCCAAGAGACCCAGTACTTC.

The chain uses TRBV18 and TRBJ1-1; D is possibly TRBD1 (6 bases). V lost 3 bases and J 3 bases, leaving 14 bases between the germline ends. This CDR3 has 15 amino acids. Per the germline V gene, CDR1 is KGHSH and CDR2 is LQKENI. The CDR3 sequence: CASSPSAGVYTEAFF. The CDR3 DNA is TGTGCCAGCTCACCGTCGGCAGGGGTCTACACTGAAGCTTTCTTT.

J is TRBJ2-4 and V is TRBV6-5; D might be TRBD1 (5 bases). Trimming took 10 bases from V and 0 from J, leaving 16 bases between them. Per germline, CDR1 MNHEY and CDR2 SVGAGI. The CDR3 has 15 residues. The CDR3 DNA reads TGTGCCACCAGCAGGGAAGGGCTAGCCAAAAACATTCAGTACTTC. It translates to CATSREGLAKNIQYF.

This chain joins TRBV5-1 and TRBJ2-7; TRBD2 matches 9 bases. The CDR3 totals 14 residues. The V and J ends lost 7 bases and 0 bases, in that order; junction bases with no gene match: 5. The germline V gene encodes CDR1 SGHRS and CDR2 YFSETQ. CDR3 region: CASGVSGGSYEQYF. For the CDR3, the DNA is TGCGCCAGCGGCGTTAGCGGGGGCTCCTACGAGCAGTACTTC.

The genes are TRBV30 and TRBJ2-5; 7 nucleotides align to TRBD1. V lost 0 bases, J lost 1 base, and 5 bases stayed unmatched. Germline loops: CDR1 GTSNPN, CDR2 SVGIG (reference sequence). This CDR3 comprises 15 residues. The CDR3 DNA reads as TGTGCCTGGAGTGTTTCCCCAGGGGGCCAAGAGACCCAGTACTTC. Its protein product is CAWSVSPGGQETQYF.

This chain uses TRBV2 with TRBJ2-7, with TRBD2 as a possible D gene (6 bases). CDR3 length: 14 residues. V lost 6 bases to trimming and J lost 6 bases, with 18 bases between them. CDR1 is SNHLY, CDR2 FYNNEI, per germline. CDR3 region: CASSASGVPGEQYV. The CDR3 DNA sequence: TGTGCCAGCAGCGCCTCGGGAGTCCCCGGCGAGCAGTACGTC.

This clone came up a few times. The V call is TRBV6-5, the J call TRBJ2-7; D might be TRBD2 (5 bases). Trimming removed 2 bases from V and 3 bases from J, with 14 bases in between. This CDR3 is built from 15 residues. CDR1 is MNHEY and CDR2 is SVGAGI in the germline V gene. CDR3 coding DNA: TGTGCCAGCAGTTACGGCCCGTCGGGATACTACGAGCAGTACTTC. It is translated as CASSYGPSGYYEQYF.

The genes are TRBV5-6 and TRBJ1-5; tentatively, D is TRBD1 (6 bases). The CDR3 consists of 14 residues. Germline V CDR1 and CDR2: SGHDT, YYEEEE. Trimming took 4 bases from V and 3 from J, leaving 11 bases between them. CDR3 residues: CASSRRDINQPQHF. The CDR3 DNA follows: TGTGCCAGCAGCCGCCGGGACATCAATCAGCCCCAGCATTTT.

Sample share makes this clone medium-sized. V is TRBV7-2 and J is TRBJ2-7; 10 bases match TRBD2. Trimming removed 4 bases from V and 4 bases from J; junction bases left unmatched: 7. Germline CDR1 and CDR2: SGHTA and FQGNSA. The CDR3 is 15 amino acids. The CDR3 nucleotides read TGTGCCAGCAGCTCATTTAGCGGGGGGCAATACGAGCAGTACTTC. It translates to CASSSFSGGQYEQYF.

The rearrangement joins TRBV9 to TRBJ2-1; 11 bases fit TRBD2. The CDR3 is 17 residues long. Trimming cost V 3 bases and J 0 bases; bases outside gene matches: 5. CDR1 SGDLS and CDR2 YYNGEE come from the germline V gene. CDR3 region: CASSGTSGLSSYNEQFF. The DNA of the CDR3 is TGTGCCAGCAGCGGGACTAGCGGGTTGAGCTCCTACAATGAGCAGTTCTTC.

The chain is built from TRBV10-3 and TRBJ1-4; 8 bases align to TRBD1. The length of the CDR3 is 14 residues. Trimming cost V 6 bases and J 7 bases; bases outside gene matches: 7. Germline V gives CDR1 ENHRY, CDR2 SYGVKD. The CDR3 sequence is CAISAGQGGEKLFF. CDR3 DNA: TGTGCCATCAGCGCAGGACAGGGAGGTGAAAAACTGTTTTTT.

CDR3 residues: CASSLGTSAVNEQFF. Written as DNA, the CDR3 is TGTGCCAGCAGCCTCGGGACTAGCGCCGTGAATGAGCAGTTCTTC. The V and J genes are TRBV11-1 and TRBJ2-1; 10 bases line up with TRBD2. CDR1 and CDR2 from the germline V gene are SGHAT and FQDESV (reference sequence). The CDR3 has 15 residues. V shed 5 bases and J 7 bases; nucleotides not matched to a gene: 8.